This TCR beta chain was documented in a study of Ad26.COV2.S vaccination and SARS-CoV-2 variants. For the study at large: The donor was enrolled in the Ad26.COV2.S arm of the COV1001 trial. Overall study findings and caveats: Placebo recipients and vaccine recipients were similar in non-spike TCR breadth.

To note about this clone: Its antigen is currently unknown.

Clones were sequenced by immunoSEQ multiplex PCR, and TCRdb holds only the in-frame ones, with some missing. The data contain 300,000 to 350,000 clones, roughly 88% of them singletons. Documented treatment: around 19 received Ad26.COV2.S at low or high dose, single or two shots; 5 received placebo; per-sample allocation not given. Sample collection was performed on day 63 after the first vaccine or placebo injection. Participants' vaccine, an Ad26 vector, delivered Wuhan-strain SARS-CoV-2 spike. CDR1 and CDR2 from the germline V gene are MNHEY and SMNVEV (reference sequence). The CDR3 extends over 15 amino acids. V was clipped by 5 bases and J by 2 bases, with 15 bases between them.

This chain links TRBV27 with TRBJ2-5, with D possibly matching TRBD2 (6 bases). This sequence was found in a person aged 18-60 years who received the Ad26.COV2.S COVID-19 vaccine or a placebo. Sequencing was performed on peripheral blood, taken in a trial of Ad26.COV2.S vaccine versus placebo. The CDR3 loop reads CASSPWGLLQETQYF. DNA for the CDR3: TGTGCCAGCAGTCCCTGGGGACTGCTACAAGAGACCCAGTACTTC.